Listed here are 14 T cell receptor beta chains from one sample, sequenced in a study of T cell repertoires in cytomegalovirus infection. These receptors' antigens are unknown. Each CDR3 protein is one row after TCRdb ran MiXCR on the reads. Of 650,000 to 900,000 distinct CDR3 sequences listed, roughly 28% are singletons. Material: cultured CD8+ T cells from PBMCs, obtained from culture after CMV antigen stimulation. The receptor source for this set is a human donor in good health (CMV status not recorded). Some clones in this sample may be carry-over from other donors' samples.

The sample holds many counts of this clonotype. This chain joins TRBV7-6 and TRBJ2-7, with 8 bases identical to TRBD2. Trimming took 4 bases from V and 3 from J; bases not matched to a gene: 17. The CDR3 has 18 residues. CDR1 and CDR2 (germline): SGHVS, FNYEAQ. This CDR3 reads CASSSPPNSGANLYEQYV. CDR3 coding DNA: TGTGCCAGCAGCTCACCCCCTAATAGCGGGGCCAACCTCTACGAGCAGTACGTC.

The V gene is TRBV2, the J gene TRBJ2-3, with TRBD1 matching 10 bases. There are 15 residues in the CDR3. V lost 10 bases and J lost 3; bases outside the gene matches: 10. Germline-derived CDR1 and CDR2 are SNHLY and FYNNEI. DNA of the CDR3: TGTGCCATCACCCGGGGACAGGGGAGAACAGATACGCAGTATTTT. As protein: CAITRGQGRTDTQYF.

With respect to this clonotype: The CDR3 ends on some other residue instead of the conserved phenylalanine or tryptophan, so this is likely a read error. The chain links TRBV4-1 to TRBJ2-2, with D hard to call. Between the trimmed V and J ends, which lost 5 bases and 2 bases, there was a span of 18 bases. Germline CDR1 and CDR2: MGHRA and YSYEKL. The CDR3 covers 17 residues. The CDR3 is CASSDNTWAKNTGELFL. In nucleotides, the CDR3 is TGCGCCAGCAGCGACAACACGTGGGCCAAAAACACCGGGGAGCTGTTTTTG.

This clonotype showed up just a few times. The V call is TRBV27, the J call TRBJ2-2, with a possible D match to TRBD1 (6 bases). Trimming removed 3 bases at V and 4 bases at J, with 9 bases between. In germline, CDR1 is MNHEY, CDR2 SMNVEV (reference sequence). The CDR3 extends over 14 amino acids. CDR3 in amino acids: CASSLGTPTGELFF. The CDR3 coding sequence is TGTGCCAGCAGTTTGGGGACACCCACCGGGGAGCTGTTTTTT.

This clonotype was detected a few times. V and J are TRBV7-3 and TRBJ2-1; 8 bases agree with TRBD2. The junction had 11 bases not matched to a gene; V was cut back by 4 bases and J by 9 bases. The germline CDR1 and CDR2 sequences are SGHTA and FQGTGA. This CDR3 has 15 amino acids. The CDR3 loop is CASSSPGGVRGEQFF. In nucleotides, the CDR3 is TGTGCCAGCAGCTCCCCGGGGGGGGTAAGGGGTGAGCAGTTCTTC.

This clonotype showed up just a few times. The chain employs TRBV7-6 and TRBJ2-3, with 9 bases fitting TRBD2. The V gene's germline CDR1 is SGHVS and CDR2 FNYEAQ. The CDR3 sequence is 16 residues long. The V and J ends lost 5 bases and 0 bases, in that order; junction bases with no gene match: 6. CDR3 nucleotides: TGTGCCAGCAGCCCCGGACTAGCGTTTAGCACAGATACGCAGTATTTT. It is translated as CASSPGLAFSTDTQYF.

This clonotype was detected a few times. The chain links TRBV12-3 or TRBV12-4 to TRBJ1-2; D might be TRBD1 (5 bases). V lost 5 bases to trimming and J lost 5 bases, with 18 bases between them. This CDR3 region has 15 residues. CDR3 sequence (DNA): TGTGCCAGCAGTACTATCCGGGACGGAATATATGGCTACACCTTC. Its translation: CASSTIRDGIYGYTF.

This sequence joins TRBV19 and TRBJ2-1; possibly TRBD1 or TRBD2 for D (5 bases each). Trimming left V 3 bases short and J 6 bases short, with 15 bases between. The CDR3 contains 15 residues. Germline CDR1 reads LNHDA; CDR2 reads SQIVND (reference sequence). Here the CDR3 reads CASSIGAPGFNEQFF. The CDR3, as DNA: TGTGCCAGTAGTATTGGGGCCCCGGGATTCAATGAGCAGTTCTTC.

This clonotype was detected a few times. The chain has TRBV7-9 and TRBJ2-6; the D gene could be TRBD1 or TRBD2 (5 bases each). V was trimmed by 5 bases and J by 0 bases, leaving 17 bases between them. Germline V CDR1 and CDR2: SEHNR, FQNEAQ (reference sequence). This CDR3 is 18 amino acids long. Here the CDR3 reads CASSPPGPYASGANVLTF. CDR3 bases: TGTGCCAGCAGCCCTCCGGGACCTTACGCCTCTGGGGCCAACGTCCTGACTTTC.

The V call is TRBV6-1, the J call TRBJ2-7; the D gene could be TRBD1 or TRBD2 (5 bases each). The CDR3 runs 15 residues. Germline CDR1 and CDR2: MNHNS and SASEGT. V dropped 3 bases and J dropped 0 bases, with 12 bases sitting between them. The CDR3 loop is CASSEGPSSSYEQYV. As DNA, the CDR3 is TGTGCCAGCAGTGAGGGACCTTCGAGCTCCTACGAGCAGTACGTC.

The chain has TRBV12-3 or TRBV12-4 and TRBJ1-2, with D possibly TRBD1 on 5 matching bases. The CDR3 is 11 amino acids. Trimming took 10 bases from V and 6 from J, leaving 12 bases between them. The CDR3 DNA is TGTGCCACCCAGGGAGGGCATGGCTACACCTTC. Amino acid sequence: CATQGGHGYTF.

The V call is TRBV6-1, the J call TRBJ1-6, with D possibly being TRBD1 (5 bases). CDR1 and CDR2 (germline): MNHNS, SASEGT. Between the trimmed V and J ends, which lost 2 bases and 5 bases, there was a span of 16 bases. This CDR3 is 17 amino acids long. As DNA, the CDR3 is TGTGCCAGCAGTGAATTACCCCCTCGAGGGGATAATTCACCCCTCCACTTT. Translated: CASSELPPRGDNSPLHF.

This clonotype has only a few counts. CDR3 in amino acids: CASSPGKGAVETQYF. CDR3 in DNA: TGTGCCAGCAGTCCCGGTAAGGGGGCTGTGGAGACCCAGTACTTC. This sequence joins TRBV28 and TRBJ2-5; 7 bases match TRBD1. The CDR3 has 15 residues. From germline, CDR1 is MDHEN and CDR2 SYDVKM. Trimming took 5 bases from V and 5 from J; bases not matched to a gene: 11.

About this clonotype itself: A clone one base away is much larger, so this may be a read error. V usage is TRBV7-3 and J usage is TRBJ2-3; D tentatively reads TRBD1 or TRBD2 (6 bases each). From germline, CDR1 is SGHTA and CDR2 FQGTGA. The CDR3 sequence is 14 residues long. V gave up 3 bases and J gave up 6 bases, with 13 bases separating them. The chain's CDR3 is CASSLVGAGDTQYF. For the CDR3, the DNA is TGTGCCAGCAGCTTGGTGGGGGCGGGGGATACGCAGTATTTT.